The TCR beta chain under discussion was sequenced for a study of Graves' ophthalmopathy and Graves' hyperthyroidism. Study-level results: The blood repertoire also included most expanded thyroid clonotypes above 0.001 frequency.

Germline values: CDR1 GTSNPN, CDR2 SVGIG (reference sequence). Trimming removed 4 bases from V and 3 bases from J, with 12 bases in between. The CDR3 has 13 amino acids. This clonotype was counted between two and nine times. Antigen: not known. The diagnosis combined clinical symptoms, thyroxine, TRAb, thyroid ultrasound and orbital computed tomography scans. The authors amplified TCR beta CDR3 regions from RNA transcripts. Amplification began with first-round RT-PCR using HTBI primers, then second-round multiplex PCR was performed. TCRdb ran MiXCR on the multiplex PCR reads and lists one entry per CDR3 protein. Here the sample spans 450,000 to 600,000 distinct CDR3 sequences, about two fifths being singletons.

The sample taken for sequencing was peripheral blood or thyroid tissue (not recorded which). The clonotype originates from an adult man with Graves' hyperthyroidism. The rearrangement uses TRBV30 and TRBJ2-5; TRBD1 might be the D (5 bases). The CDR3 reads CAWIPGNEETQYF. The CDR3 DNA sequence: TGTGCCTGGATTCCAGGGAACGAAGAGACCCAGTACTTC.